The 17 T cell receptor beta chains listed next were all sequenced from one sample in a study of T cell repertoires in aging, cancer and after chemotherapy. Rearranged V-D-J TRB sequences were amplified with a mixed TRB-A/B primer pool. TCRdb used MiXCR to reprocess the multiplex PCR reads, holding one entry per CDR3 protein. The sample shows about 8,600 distinct CDR3 sequences, roughly 25% of them seen only once. The template was genomic DNA from peripheral blood, not RNA. Sequences were obtained from blood. Receptors were obtained from a human donor with a blood cancer.

J is TRBJ2-1 and V is TRBV7-2, with 9 bases fitting TRBD2. V shed 3 bases and J 7 bases; nucleotides not matched to a gene: 10. Germline lookup yields CDR1 SGHTA and CDR2 FQGNSA. CDR3 length: 16 amino acids. DNA of the CDR3: TGTGCCAGCAGCTTCCTGGGGGCGGGGGGGATGAATGAGCAGTTCTTC. It translates to CASSFLGAGGMNEQFF.

The V gene is TRBV5-1, the J gene TRBJ1-2; D might be TRBD1 (5 bases). This CDR3 is 12 amino acids long. Looked up from germline, CDR1 is SGHRS and CDR2 is YFSETQ. Trimming took off 2 bases at V and 6 bases at J, with 8 bases between the two ends. The CDR3 sequence is CASSFSRDGYTF. CDR3 bases: TGCGCCAGCAGCTTCTCCAGGGATGGCTACACCTTC.

By proportion, this clonotype is medium-sized. The V and J genes are TRBV18 and TRBJ1-4; TRBD1 might be the D (5 bases). This CDR3 is built from 16 residues. Trimming took 2 bases from V and 0 from J, leaving 10 bases between them. Germline lookup yields CDR1 KGHSH and CDR2 LQKENI. CDR3 in amino acids: CASSPLGGTTNEKLFF. CDR3 bases: TGTGCCAGCTCACCATTGGGGGGGACAACTAATGAAAAACTGTTTTTT.

The chain joins TRBV20-1 to TRBJ2-3; D gene unclear. V lost 0 bases and J 3 bases, leaving 7 bases between the germline ends. This CDR3 contains 13 residues. CDR1 and CDR2 (germline): DFQATT, SNEGSKA (reference sequence). CDR3 DNA sequence: TGCAGTGCTAGAGATAGGGTAACAGATACGCAGTATTTT. This gives the protein CSARDRVTDTQYF.

There are a few counts of this clonotype. The rearrangement joins TRBV12-3 or TRBV12-4 to TRBJ2-7, with TRBD2 as a possible D gene (5 bases). The CDR3 has 16 amino acids. Trimming pared 6 bases from V and 6 bases from J, leaving 24 bases between. The CDR3 DNA sequence: TGTGCCAGCAGCTTTTTTCTTCCTAGCAACCTAGGCGAGCAGTACTTC. Amino acids: CASSFFLPSNLGEQYF.

The chain's CDR3 is CASSPGQGVDEQYF. Here the CDR3 DNA reads TGTGCCAGCAGCCCGGGACAGGGAGTAGACGAGCAGTACTTC. This rearrangement joins TRBV7-9 to TRBJ2-7; 9 bases are a match to TRBD1. The length of the CDR3 is 14 residues. Germline assignment: CDR1 SEHNR and CDR2 FQNEAQ (reference sequence). The V segment lost 5 bases and the J segment 5 bases; nucleotides outside the gene matches: 7.

V gene TRBV29-1 combines with J gene TRBJ1-2, with 7 bases lining up with TRBD1. V shed 1 base and J 4 bases; nucleotides not matched to a gene: 9. There are 15 residues in the CDR3. CDR1 SQVTM and CDR2 ANQGSEA come from the germline V gene. CDR3 sequence (DNA): TGCAGCGTTGAAGGCGGCAGGGGGATTAGCTATGGCTACACCTTC. It translates to CSVEGGRGISYGYTF.

This clonotype is labeled as medium-sized. This chain links TRBV27 with TRBJ2-3; D is perhaps TRBD1 or TRBD2 (5 bases each). Deletions cut 5 bases from V and 0 bases from J, with 18 bases between. CDR3 length: 17 residues. The germline V gene encodes CDR1 MNHEY and CDR2 SMNVEV (reference sequence). As DNA, the CDR3 is TGTGCCAGCAGTCCCCTGGGGGACGGGACGAGCACAGATACGCAGTATTTT. It codes for CASSPLGDGTSTDTQYF.

The chain is built from TRBV5-1 and TRBJ2-7; 7 nucleotides agree with TRBD1. Germline CDR1 reads SGHRS; CDR2 reads YFSETQ. The CDR3 has 14 residues. The V gene end was trimmed by 4 bases and the J gene end by 2 bases; junction bases not matched to a gene: 6. The CDR3 here is CASSQAGTAYEQYF. The CDR3 nucleotides read TGCGCCAGCAGCCAAGCCGGGACAGCCTACGAGCAGTACTTC.

This clonotype was observed a few times. V usage is TRBV6-2 or TRBV6-3 and J usage is TRBJ2-7; 7 positions agree with TRBD1. V lost 2 bases, J lost 6 bases, and 4 bases stayed unmatched. The CDR3 contains 13 residues. Germline CDR1 is MNHEY and CDR2 is SVGEGT. CDR3 nucleotide sequence: TGTGCCAGCAGTTACGACAGGGTTGGCGAGCAGTACTTC. Encoded protein: CASSYDRVGEQYF.

This clonotype is medium-sized (0.01 to 0.1%) by share. The DNA for the CDR3 is TGTGCCAGCAGTGGGAGGACCCGGGCTTTCTTT. The encoded protein is CASSGRTRAFF. V is TRBV6-2 or TRBV6-3 and J is TRBJ1-1; D remains ambiguous. Trimming removed 5 bases at V and 11 bases at J, with 12 bases between. Germline V CDR1 and CDR2: MNHEY, SVGEGT. The CDR3 is 11 residues long.

As to this clonotype: Just one base apart from a much larger clone, this may be a read error. V is TRBV7-6 and J is TRBJ2-7; 11 positions match TRBD1. The CDR3 runs 16 residues. CDR1 SGHVS and CDR2 FNYEAQ come from the germline V gene. This CDR3 is CVSSLGTGGFSYEQYF. CDR3 in DNA: TGTGTCAGCAGCTTAGGGACAGGGGGTTTCTCCTACGAGCAGTACTTC.

The chain recombines TRBV2 with TRBJ1-6, with 7 bases fitting TRBD1. Germline trimming cut 11 bases from V and 2 bases from J; bases unmatched to any gene: 6. Germline CDR1 and CDR2: SNHLY and FYNNEI. This CDR3 has 14 residues. The CDR3 nucleotides are TGTGCCGGATCACAGGGGACCTATAATTCACCCCTCCACTTT. This translates into CAGSQGTYNSPLHF.

The chain joins TRBV14 to TRBJ2-2; 9 nucleotides align to TRBD1. Trimming removed 1 base from V and 7 bases from J; junction bases left unmatched: 4. CDR3 size: 15 residues. Germline CDR1 is SGHDN and CDR2 is FVKESK. This chain's CDR3 is CASSQVTGGNGELFF. CDR3 bases: TGTGCCAGCAGCCAAGTCACAGGGGGCAACGGGGAGCTGTTTTTT.

This clonotype ranks as medium-sized. The V gene is TRBV19, the J gene TRBJ1-5; the match to TRBD1 covers 10 bases. Germline values: CDR1 LNHDA, CDR2 SQIVND (reference sequence). The V gene end was trimmed by 7 bases and the J gene end by 4 bases; junction bases not matched to a gene: 4. This CDR3 comprises 14 residues. In DNA form, the CDR3 reads TGTGCCAGTACTTGGGGACAGGGGAATCAGCCCCAGCATTTT. It is translated as CASTWGQGNQPQHF.

Sample share makes this clonotype medium-sized (0.01 to 0.1%). The chain combines TRBV6-4 with TRBJ2-3; TRBD2 aligns across 10 bases. Per germline, CDR1 MRHNA and CDR2 SNTAGT. This CDR3 region has 15 residues. Trimming at V came to 0 bases and at J to 4 bases, leaving 1 base not matched to a gene. CDR3 nucleotide sequence: TGTGCCAGCAGTGACTCGAGCGGGGGGGCAGATACGCAGTATTTT. This gives the protein CASSDSSGGADTQYF.

Ten or more counts support this clonotype. The V gene is TRBV12-3 or TRBV12-4, the J gene TRBJ1-5; a weak D match, TRBD1 (6 bases). The CDR3 runs 16 residues. Trimming shortened V by 1 base and J by 2 bases, and 12 bases separated the two germline ends. The CDR3 region is CASSLGGGEGNQPQHF. The CDR3 DNA reads TGTGCCAGCAGTTTAGGGGGGGGCGAGGGCAATCAGCCCCAGCATTTT.